Listed below are T cell receptor beta chains from one sample, sequenced in a study of shared clonotypes between healthy human individuals. The table came from immunoSEQ multiplex PCR; TCRdb's copy has only in-frame clones and leaves some out. This table has over a million clones, around 95% appearing once. The sequenced sample consisted of naive CD4+ T cells sorted from blood. The receptors here all came from a man in his thirties or forties in good health. CDR3s include the opening cysteine and the closing phenylalanine or tryptophan. D genes are given only for firm matches. Clone size, where shown, is once, few, many, or a class for clones that have expanded.

D gene	CDR3 length	clone size	V gene	J gene	CDR3 protein	CDR3 DNA
-	15	once	TRBV6-1	TRBJ2-5	CASSTSQGSWETQYF	TGTGCCAGCAGCACCTCACAGGGTTCGTGGGAGACCCAGTACTTC
-	15	-	TRBV27	TRBJ1-4	CASSSLGSTNEKLFF	TGTGCCAGCAGTTCCTTGGGGTCAACTAATGAAAAACTGTTTTTT
TRBD2	16	-	TRBV2	TRBJ2-2	CASSLRTSLRTGELFF	TGTGCCAGCAGCCTTAGGACTAGCCTGAGGACCGGGGAGCTGTTTTTT
-	15	-	TRBV28	TRBJ2-7	CASSPPQPGPSEQYF	TGTGCCAGCAGTCCCCCTCAGCCCGGCCCCTCCGAGCAGTACTTC
-	12	-	TRBV5-5	TRBJ2-7	CASSWSLYEQYF	TGTGCCAGCAGCTGGAGCCTATACGAGCAGTACTTC
TRBD1	15	-	TRBV2	TRBJ2-1	CASSGRTGGFNEQFF	TGTGCCAGCAGTGGGAGGACAGGGGGTTTCAATGAGCAGTTCTTC
-	15	-	TRBV11-2	TRBJ1-2	CASSPTRNFGAGYTF	TGTGCCAGCAGCCCGACGAGGAATTTTGGGGCTGGCTACACCTTC
TRBD2	16	-	TRBV14	TRBJ2-7	CASSPLTGRAGYEQYF	TGTGCCAGCAGCCCCCTTACCGGGAGGGCCGGTTACGAGCAGTACTTC
-	14	-	TRBV19	TRBJ1-5	CASRDFGVDQPQHF	TGTGCCAGTAGGGACTTTGGCGTAGATCAGCCCCAGCATTTT
-	15	-	TRBV5-1	TRBJ1-4	CASRAGGTPNEKLFF	TGCGCCAGCAGGGCCGGGGGGACCCCTAATGAAAAACTGTTTTTT
-	14	-	TRBV7-3	TRBJ2-2	CASSFRGNTGELFF	TGTGCCAGCAGCTTTCGAGGGAACACCGGGGAGCTGTTTTTT
TRBD2	14	-	TRBV5-4	TRBJ2-1	CASSFTSGIYEQFF	TGTGCCAGCAGCTTTACTAGCGGGATATATGAGCAGTTCTTC
-	11	-	TRBV20-1	TRBJ1-1	CSASLNTEAFF	TGCAGTGCTAGTCTGAACACTGAAGCTTTCTTT
TRBD1	15	-	TRBV5-8	TRBJ2-5	CASSLGTGEMVAQYF	TGTGCCAGCAGCTTGGGGACAGGAGAGATGGTGGCCCAGTACTTC
TRBD2	13	-	TRBV5-5	TRBJ2-1	CASSPLADNEQFF	TGTGCCAGCAGCCCACTAGCGGACAATGAGCAGTTCTTC
-	12	-	TRBV28	TRBJ1-2	CASSLGTGDYTF	TGTGCCAGCAGTTTGGGGACGGGGGACTACACCTTC
-	16	few	TRBV25-1	TRBJ2-1	CASSPEGGESYNEQFF	TGTGCCAGCAGCCCAGAGGGGGGGGAATCCTACAATGAGCAGTTCTTC
TRBD2	15	-	TRBV5-4	TRBJ2-1	CASSFASGTYNEQFF	TGTGCCAGCAGCTTCGCGAGCGGGACCTACAATGAGCAGTTCTTC
TRBD2	17	-	TRBV5-1	TRBJ2-3	CASSLDRLAGGTDTQYF	TGCGCCAGCAGCTTGGATCGACTAGCGGGAGGCACAGATACGCAGTATTTT
TRBD2	15	-	TRBV27	TRBJ2-3	CAAAPLSGRTDTQYF	TGTGCCGCAGCCCCCCTTAGCGGGAGGACAGATACGCAGTATTTT
-	14	-	TRBV5-1	TRBJ1-5	CASSFLGVGQPQHF	TGCGCCAGCAGCTTTTTGGGTGTCGGCCAGCCCCAGCATTTT
-	12	-	TRBV5-4	TRBJ1-2	CASSPKSGGYTF	TGTGCCAGCAGCCCAAAGTCGGGTGGCTACACCTTC
-	16	-	TRBV11-2	TRBJ2-3	CASSPRVRSGTDTQYF	TGTGCCAGCAGCCCTAGAGTTAGGAGTGGGACAGATACGCAGTATTTT
TRBD2	17	-	TRBV29-1	TRBJ2-1	CSVEVATSGSRGNEQFF	TGCAGCGTTGAAGTCGCGACTAGCGGGAGTAGAGGCAATGAGCAGTTCTTC
-	12	-	TRBV29-1	TRBJ1-4	CSVAKEGEKLFF	TGCAGCGTAGCGAAAGAAGGTGAAAAACTGTTTTTT
-	19	-	TRBV19	TRBJ2-1	CASSIRDTRPVGTIGEQFF	TGTGCCAGTAGTATACGCGACACAAGGCCCGTGGGGACAATCGGTGAGCAGTTCTTC